This TCR beta chain was sequenced in a study of cytomegalovirus exposure and HLA in healthy donors (dated by TCRdb to about 2017). Broadly, across the study: An earlier analysis of approximately 590 of the donors reported 250 to 350 Gb of sequence data and 100 million to 130 million unique TCR beta sequences from approximately 180 million T cells. Using immunosequencing, the study profiled T cell repertoires from 500 to 800 subjects and related those repertoires to cytomegalovirus serostatus. An early release that covered 500 to 800 HLA-typed donors contained 250 to 350 gigabases of sequencing data and approximately 85 million unique TCR sequences. Donor age, sex, ethnicity and CMV serostatus were collected together with the repertoire data. The later analysis used no new phenotypic data to find candidate immune exposures, relying instead on TCR beta sequences and their occurrence across donors. On average, roughly 240,000 unique TCR beta nucleotide sequences were sequenced per donor among 398 genotyped donors of the cohort, with roughly 20% of those sequences being non-productive. A later analysis re-analyzed previously published TCR beta repertoires from roughly 690 donors and added high-resolution HLA genotyping to study TCR occurrence patterns. Along with the roughly 670-subject first cohort, a separate validation cohort of over 90 different subjects was used. A later genetic analysis used genome-wide SNP genotypes for about 65% of the 666 donors, treating that subset as a discovery cohort. Several DR-DQ haplotypes were handled as single units for association and clustering, since linkage in the cohort was strong. Typing coverage varied by locus: about 629-640 donors for A, B, C, DRB1 and DQB1; around 560 for DQA1; over 600 for DPA1; around 490 for DPB1. The study was designed to test whether signatures of past pathogen exposure could be identified by cataloging public T cell receptors. All discovery cohort repertoires had been generated on a single sequencing platform. An earlier analysis of approximately 630 of the donors applied high-throughput TCR beta sequencing to assess whether each TCR beta V gene segment acted as functional or pseudogenic. Among the roughly 370 genotyped donors, approximately 82% belonged to the genetic ancestry cluster associated with self-reported Caucasian donors. HLA typing covered class I and class II loci at four-digit resolution. To predict cytomegalovirus infection status, the study combined high-throughput TCR immunosequencing, statistical association of individual TCRs with disease status, and machine learning.

This clone was seen a few times. Its target antigen remains unknown. No quality values exist for individual bases; no much larger clone is one base distant. The research as a whole found: While some public TCRs were present in many individuals, most TCR sequences turned up only very rarely across donors. The earlier analysis of nearly 600 of the donors excluded fewer than 20 rarely observed V segments, including chromosome 9 orphons, because counts were too low. A further reported finding was that TCR beta sequences accurately predicted the HLA-A and HLA-B alleles for most subjects in the first cohort. Presence/absence analyses assumed roughly uniform sequencing depth across donors, an assumption that may not hold. In the study, around 150 TCR beta chains were listed as associated with cytomegalovirus. In a later analysis, the rate of TCR association differed among HLA loci, with DRB1 alleles having the most associated TCRs and HLA-C alleles having the fewest. Specific HLA alleles were associated with more than 15,000 TCR beta sequences at a false discovery rate of 0.05 in a later analysis. Cytomegalovirus status was reported to be diagnosed by the classifier with high specificity and sensitivity in both the original and validation cohorts. According to a later analysis, most CMV-associated TCR beta chains appeared to be HLA-restricted, and the HLA associations seemed to be driven largely by CMV exposure. Correlated functional status among segregating V segments might be attributable to linkage disequilibrium, but an unknown experimental factor could not be ruled out. In a later analysis, HLA-associated TCR beta chains showed more clonal expansion and lower generation probabilities than non-associated chains that were equally common. Compared with the roughly 670-donor mean, donors in an Asian-associated ancestry cluster had fewer N-insertions in productive TCRs, according to a later genetic analysis. A group of highly shared sequence variants was considered likely to be a technical artifact of the sequencing pipeline. Because the 87-base-pair reads could not distinguish some IMGT-functional V segments, including TRBV6-2 and TRBV6-3, those segments were excluded. The only immune exposure information available for the cohort was CMV serostatus. According to a later analysis, parvovirus B19, influenza, CMV and Epstein-Barr virus appeared linked to several top co-occurrence clusters. An earlier analysis of approximately 500 of the donors showed that most TCR beta V segments appeared in productive rearrangements either about 90% or about 30% of the time, which broadly matched IMGT annotations. This cohort had only TCR beta chains sequenced, and the lack of alpha or paired-chain data limited which features could be detected. Because some donors lacked HLA typing at each locus, the association tests relied only on the typed subset. The authors suggested that the approach could potentially be extended to other disease states and immunological phenotypes. When HLA alleles, especially DR and DQ, strongly co-occurred, attributing TCR associations to individual alleles was difficult. A few of the identified cytomegalovirus-associated TCR beta chains were confirmed in vitro to be specific for cytomegalovirus antigens. An association between a missense DCLRE1C variant and V-gene and J-gene trimming of TCR beta chains was found in a later genetic analysis and replicated in an independent cohort.

Library preparation was by the immunoSEQ multiplex PCR assay. For the multiplex PCR, a mixture combining 60 forward primers for TCR Vbeta segments and 13 reverse primers for TCR Jbeta segments was used. The CDR3 region of rearranged TCR beta genes was amplified from genomic DNA by a multiplex PCR assay. The amplified TCR beta libraries were sequenced on the Illumina HiSeq System as 87-base-pair reads. On the study's bioinformatics: A later analysis tallied approximately 87 million unique TCR beta chains across the 700 or so repertoires, and about 12 million of those chains were shared by two or more donors. A nearest-neighbor algorithm error-corrected the raw reads and collapsed the reads into unique sequences, merging closely related sequences to remove PCR and sequencing errors. To assign V, D and J gene segments, CDR3 sequences were aligned to IMGT reference sequences. For a sequence to be retained, a match of at least six nucleotides was required to both a V gene segment and a J gene segment. A rearrangement was called productive if the CDR3 had no stop codons and remained in frame with V and J, and every other rearrangement was called non-productive. CDR3 was defined according to IMGT convention as the region running from the second conserved V-encoded cysteine to the conserved J-encoded phenylalanine. In an earlier analysis of around 600 of the donors, sequences lacking an unambiguous match to a single V gene segment were excluded. An earlier analysis of some 500 of the donors classified V segments as functional when productive rearrangements were above 56.7% and as segregating when the standard deviation between donors was above 5%. A statistical classification framework was built to diagnose cytomegalovirus status from the catalog of TCR beta chain sequences. V and J gene assignment, in a later analysis, came from comparing TCR nucleotide sequences with IMGT/GENE-DB human TR gene sequences. Using the TCRdist pipeline, a later analysis assigned CDR3 sequences along with most-parsimonious VDJ recombination scenarios. In a later analysis, every TCR beta chain was defined by the combination of its CDR3 amino acid sequence and its V-gene family, and reads without a unique V-gene family were dropped. As a way to deal with suspected cross-contamination and a sequencing artifact, a later analysis dropped 450 to 600 nucleotide sequences that were highly shared and had low generation probability. In a later analysis, a clonal expansion index for each public chain was calculated from normalized within-repertoire ranks of inferred template counts. A later analysis computed generation probabilities with a VDJ recombination model fitted to out-of-frame rearrangements, and checked the results against IGoR. In a later analysis, TCR-TCR, TCR-HLA and TCR-CMV co-occurrence was scored with hypergeometric tests, and a repertoire-size bias correction was applied to TCR pairs. A later analysis estimated false discovery rates by permuting HLA or CMV assignments 20 times. A later analysis grouped co-occurring TCRs with DBSCAN, adding TCRdist sequence similarity when clustering within HLA-allele-positive subsets. Co-occurrence clustering excluded repertoires with fewer than 30,000 or more than 120,000 public chains, plus five with anomalous nucleotide sharing. The table was pulled from immuneACCESS by TCRdb, which kept in-frame rearrangements only. Such tables lose some clones; where checked, under half of the loss comes from unresolved V genes, and the rest has no known cause. That table is the source of V, J and clone size, and D and trimming were worked out from the DNA. The sample data list 150,000 to 180,000 clones, and roughly 80% of these were observed just once. Jointly, the top ten make up 4% of the sample.

CDR1 and CDR2 are read off the germline V gene (reference sequence) as SGHNT and YYREEE. V and J are trimmed by 4 bases and 4 bases, and the gene matches miss 7 bases of the junction. The CDR3 measures 14 amino acids from cysteine to phenylalanine. Just the 42-base CDR3 DNA is kept, in frame starting at base 1. In total, around 600 healthy bone marrow donors made up the cohort. Cohort members were all nominally healthy when sampled, although unrecorded immune exposures were likely present. The donor tested CMV seronegative, placing the donor among the 350 or so seronegative members of the cohort. Every donor gave a peripheral blood sample, and the peripheral blood mononuclear cells from that sample were used for TCR beta sequencing. Genomic DNA extraction from the blood cell samples was performed with the Qiagen DNeasy Blood Extraction Kit.

The chain is made from TRBV5-4 and TRBJ2-7, with TRBD1 matching 8 junction bases. The sequence was obtained from a middle-aged woman in good health and CMV-seronegative. Sequences were obtained from PBMCs. The CDR3 region: CASSPRQGTYEQYF. The sequence in DNA is TGTGCCAGCAGCCCCCGACAGGGGACTTACGAGCAGTACTTC.